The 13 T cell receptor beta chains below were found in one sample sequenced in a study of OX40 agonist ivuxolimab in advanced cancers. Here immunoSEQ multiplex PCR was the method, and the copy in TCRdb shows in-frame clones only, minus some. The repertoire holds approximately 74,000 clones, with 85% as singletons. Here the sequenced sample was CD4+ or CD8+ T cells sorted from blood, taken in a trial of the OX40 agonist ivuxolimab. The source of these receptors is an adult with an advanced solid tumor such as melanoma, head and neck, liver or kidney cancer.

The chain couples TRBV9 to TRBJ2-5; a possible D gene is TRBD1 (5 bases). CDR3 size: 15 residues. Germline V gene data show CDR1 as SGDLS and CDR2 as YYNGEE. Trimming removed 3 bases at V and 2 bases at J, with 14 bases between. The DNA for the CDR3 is TGTGCCAGCAGCGCCGGACACCCTTTGCAAGAGACCCAGTACTTC. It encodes CASSAGHPLQETQYF.

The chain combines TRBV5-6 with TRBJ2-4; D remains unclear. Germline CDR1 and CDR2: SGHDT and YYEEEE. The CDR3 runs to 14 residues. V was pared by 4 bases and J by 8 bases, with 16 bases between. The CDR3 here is CASSHLSQDYIQYF. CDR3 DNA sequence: TGTGCCAGCAGCCACCTATCGCAGGATTACATTCAGTACTTC.

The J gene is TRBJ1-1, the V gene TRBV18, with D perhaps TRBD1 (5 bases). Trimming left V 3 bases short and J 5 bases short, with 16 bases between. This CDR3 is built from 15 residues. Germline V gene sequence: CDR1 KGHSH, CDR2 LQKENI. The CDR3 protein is CASSPLDTSGTEAFF. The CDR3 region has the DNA TGTGCCAGCTCACCGTTGGACACTTCGGGGACTGAAGCTTTCTTT. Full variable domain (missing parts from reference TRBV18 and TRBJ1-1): NAGVMQNPRHLVRRRGQEARLRCSPMKGHSHVYWYRQLPEEGLKFMVYLQKENIIDESGMPKERFSAEFPKEGPSILRIQQVVRGDSAAYFCASSPLDTSGTEAFFGQGTRLTVV.

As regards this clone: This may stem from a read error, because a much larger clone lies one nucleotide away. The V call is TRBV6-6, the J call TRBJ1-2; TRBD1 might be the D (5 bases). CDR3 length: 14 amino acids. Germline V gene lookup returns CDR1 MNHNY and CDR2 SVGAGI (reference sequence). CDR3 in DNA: TGTGCCAGCAGTTACGAGGCGCAGGGCTATGGCTGCACCTTC. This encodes CASSYEAQGYGCTF.

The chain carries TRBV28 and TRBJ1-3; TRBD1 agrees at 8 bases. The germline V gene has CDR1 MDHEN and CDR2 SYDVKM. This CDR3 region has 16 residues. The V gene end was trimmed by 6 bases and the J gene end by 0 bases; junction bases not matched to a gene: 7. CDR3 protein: CASRSTGEVSGNTIYF. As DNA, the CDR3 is TGTGCCAGCAGGTCGACAGGGGAGGTCTCTGGAAACACCATATATTTT. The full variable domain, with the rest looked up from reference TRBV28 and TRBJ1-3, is DVKVTQSSRYLVKRTGEKVFLECVQDMDHENMFWYRQDPGLGLRLIYFSYDVKMKEKGDIPEGYSVSREKKERFSLILESASTNQTSMYLCASRSTGEVSGNTIYFGEGSWLTVV.

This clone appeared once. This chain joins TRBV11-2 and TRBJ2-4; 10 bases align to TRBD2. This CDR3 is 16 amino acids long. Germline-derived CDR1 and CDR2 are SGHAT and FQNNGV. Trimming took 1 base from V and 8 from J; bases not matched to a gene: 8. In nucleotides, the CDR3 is TGTGCCAGCAGCTTAGCGGCTAGCGGGAGTGGGGACATTCAGTACTTC. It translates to CASSLAASGSGDIQYF.

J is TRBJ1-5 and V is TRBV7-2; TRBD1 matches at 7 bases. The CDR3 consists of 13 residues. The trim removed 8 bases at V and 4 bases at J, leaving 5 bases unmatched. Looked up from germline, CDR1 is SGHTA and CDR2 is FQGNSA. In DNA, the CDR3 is TGTGCCAGCGGGGGACAGCCGAATCAGCCCCAGCATTTT. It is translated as CASGGQPNQPQHF.

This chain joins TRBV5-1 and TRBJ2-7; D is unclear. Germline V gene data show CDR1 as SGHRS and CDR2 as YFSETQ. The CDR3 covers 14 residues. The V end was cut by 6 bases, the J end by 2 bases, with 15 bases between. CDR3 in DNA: TGCGCCAGCAAGCTGGGAAATGGCCCCTACGAGCAGTACTTC. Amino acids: CASKLGNGPYEQYF. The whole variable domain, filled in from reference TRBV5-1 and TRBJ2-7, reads KAGVTQTPRYLIKTRGQQVTLSCSPISGHRSVSWYQQTPGQGLQFLFEYFSETQRNKGNFPGRFSGRQFSNSRSEMNVSTLELGDSALYLCASKLGNGPYEQYFGPGTRLTVT.

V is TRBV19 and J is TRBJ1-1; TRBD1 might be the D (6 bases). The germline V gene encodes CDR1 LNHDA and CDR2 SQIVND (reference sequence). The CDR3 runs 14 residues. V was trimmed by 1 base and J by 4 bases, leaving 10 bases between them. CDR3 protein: CASSIGTAATEAFF. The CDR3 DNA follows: TGTGCCAGTAGTATAGGGACAGCTGCCACTGAAGCTTTCTTT. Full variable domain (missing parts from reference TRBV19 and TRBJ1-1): DGGITQSPKYLFRKEGQNVTLSCEQNLNHDAMYWYRQDPGQGLRLIYYSQIVNDFQKGDIAEGYSVSREKKESFPLTVTSAQKNPTAFYLCASSIGTAATEAFFGQGTRLTVV.

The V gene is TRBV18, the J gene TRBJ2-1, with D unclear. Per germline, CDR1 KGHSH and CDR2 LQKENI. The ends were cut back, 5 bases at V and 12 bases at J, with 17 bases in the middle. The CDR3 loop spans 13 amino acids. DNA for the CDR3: TGTGCCAGCTCAGTCAGGCCGACCGAAGGGCAGTTCTTC. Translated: CASSVRPTEGQFF.

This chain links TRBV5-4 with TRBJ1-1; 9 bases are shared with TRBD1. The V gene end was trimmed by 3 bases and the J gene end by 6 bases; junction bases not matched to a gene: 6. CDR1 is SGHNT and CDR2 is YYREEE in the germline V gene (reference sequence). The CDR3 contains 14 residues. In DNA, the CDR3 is TGTGCCAGCAGCTCCGGACAGGGGTATTCTGAAGCTTTCTTT. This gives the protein CASSSGQGYSEAFF.

The CDR3 nucleotides are TGTGCCAGCAGCGTAGATCCTGAGGGCTATGGCTACACCTTC. It codes for CASSVDPEGYGYTF. The chain combines TRBV9 with TRBJ1-2; unclear D gene. CDR3 length equals 14 residues. CDR1 and CDR2 (germline): SGDLS, YYNGEE. Trimming took off 0 bases at V and 4 bases at J, with 10 bases between the two ends.

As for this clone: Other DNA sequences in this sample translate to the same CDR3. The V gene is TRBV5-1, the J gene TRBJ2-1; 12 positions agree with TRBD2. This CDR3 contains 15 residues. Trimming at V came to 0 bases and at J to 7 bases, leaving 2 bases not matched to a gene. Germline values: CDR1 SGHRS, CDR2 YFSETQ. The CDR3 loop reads CASSLALAGGNEQFF. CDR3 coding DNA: TGCGCCAGCAGCTTGGCACTAGCGGGAGGAAATGAGCAGTTCTTC.